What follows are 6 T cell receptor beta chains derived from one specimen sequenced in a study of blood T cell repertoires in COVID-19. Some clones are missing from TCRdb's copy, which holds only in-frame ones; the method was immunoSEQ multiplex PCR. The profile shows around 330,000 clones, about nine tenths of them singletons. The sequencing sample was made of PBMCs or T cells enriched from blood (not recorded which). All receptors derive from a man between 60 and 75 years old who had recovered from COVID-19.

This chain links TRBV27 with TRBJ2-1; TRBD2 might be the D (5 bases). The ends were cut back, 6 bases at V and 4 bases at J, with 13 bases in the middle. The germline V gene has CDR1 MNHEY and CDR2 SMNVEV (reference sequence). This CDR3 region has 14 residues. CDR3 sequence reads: CASRALGGYNEQFF. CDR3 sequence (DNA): TGTGCCAGCAGGGCCCTCGGAGGATACAATGAGCAGTTCTTC.

The CDR3 DNA sequence: TGTGCCAGCAGCCGAACTAGCGGGAGGGTAGGGGAGCAGTTCTTC. Its translation: CASSRTSGRVGEQFF. J is TRBJ2-1 and V is TRBV11-1; 13 bases are shared with TRBD2. CDR1 is SGHAT, CDR2 FQDESV, per germline (reference sequence). The CDR3 is 15 residues long. The V gene end was trimmed by 5 bases and the J gene end by 10 bases; junction bases not matched to a gene: 8.

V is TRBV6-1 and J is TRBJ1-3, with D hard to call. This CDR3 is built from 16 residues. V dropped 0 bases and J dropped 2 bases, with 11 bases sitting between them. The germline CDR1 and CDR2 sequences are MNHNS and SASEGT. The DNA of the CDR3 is TGTGCCAGCAGTGAAGCAAGCCCCTTAACTGGAAACACCATATATTTT. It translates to CASSEASPLTGNTIYF.

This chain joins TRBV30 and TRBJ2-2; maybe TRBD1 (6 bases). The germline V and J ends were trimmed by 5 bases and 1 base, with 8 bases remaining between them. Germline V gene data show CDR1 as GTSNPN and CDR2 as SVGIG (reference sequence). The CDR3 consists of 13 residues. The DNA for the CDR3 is TGTGCCTGGGGACAGTTGAACACCGGGGAGCTGTTTTTT. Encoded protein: CAWGQLNTGELFF.

The CDR3, as DNA: TGTGCCAGCAGTCTTGGACAGGTCTACGAGCAGTACTTC. The encoded protein is CASSLGQVYEQYF. The chain couples TRBV6-5 to TRBJ2-7; TRBD1 agrees at 7 bases. V shed 5 bases and J 3 bases; nucleotides not matched to a gene: 4. There are 13 residues in the CDR3. Germline lookup yields CDR1 MNHEY and CDR2 SVGAGI.

CDR3 sequence (DNA): TGTGCCTGGAGTTTAGGACAGGGGGCGCAGAATTCACCCCTCCACTTT. It translates to CAWSLGQGAQNSPLHF. The V call is TRBV30, the J call TRBJ1-6; 11 bases match TRBD1. This CDR3 comprises 16 residues. The germline gives CDR1 GTSNPN, CDR2 SVGIG (reference sequence). V lost 2 bases and J lost 7; bases outside the gene matches: 7.